The T cell receptor (beta chain) described here comes from a study of T cell repertoires in cytomegalovirus infection. Overall study context: Based on public TCR beta signatures, there were indications of CMV infection and of a matching HLA type.

TCRdb ran MiXCR on the reads and lists one entry per CDR3 protein. In the table there are around 110,000 distinct CDR3 sequences, roughly a tenth of which are singletons. Of note for this clonotype: The antigen remains unidentified.

V lost 0 bases and J 3 bases, leaving 12 bases between the germline ends. Germline CDR1 reads SQVTM; CDR2 reads ANQGSEA. This CDR3 region has 14 residues. Study results and limitations: CMV-specific TCR beta clonotypes restricted by HLA-C dominated the ex vivo response. Cumulative public TCR beta family frequency identified carriers of CMV plus the relevant HLA.

What was sequenced was PBMCs, sequenced either directly or after in vitro stimulation (not recorded which). The rearrangement joins TRBV29-1 to TRBJ2-7; maybe TRBD1 (5 bases). The TCR comes from a human donor in good health (CMV status not recorded). Some clones in this sample may be carry-over from other donors' samples. Written as DNA, the CDR3 is TGCAGCGTTGAAGATCCCCAGGGTAACTACGAGCAGTACTTC. Translating it yields CSVEDPQGNYEQYF.